One sample yielded the 32 T cell receptor beta chains listed below, sequenced in a study of T cells in women clearing cervical HPV infection. Sequencing used immunoSEQ multiplex PCR; TCRdb keeps in-frame clones, though not all of them. The table for this sample gives tens of thousands of clones. The sequenced sample was blood buffy coat. These receptors were taken from a woman aged 18-70 years with a cervical HPV16 infection that either progressed to CIN3+ or cleared (not recorded which).

About this clone itself: The read is 3 residues too short to cover the CDR3 end, so that end is filled in from the germline J gene. The chain carries TRBV7-8 and TRBJ2-1, with 11 bases that match TRBD2. Germline-derived CDR1 and CDR2 are SGHVS and FQNEAQ. V dropped 3 bases and J dropped 2; count of bases not matched to a gene: 3. The CDR3 is 16 amino acids. The DNA read from the CDR3 is TGTGCCAGCAGCTTTTTAGCGGGGGGGGCCTACAATGAG. Translating gives CASSFLAGGAYNE. The CDR3, in full, reads CASSFLAGGAYNEQFF.

Note on this clone: Coverage ceases 3 residues before the CDR3 finishes, and the germline J gene fills in the end. The chain links TRBV30 to TRBJ1-4; 10 bases map to TRBD1. This CDR3 has 17 residues. Germline CDR1 reads GTSNPN; CDR2 reads SVGIG (reference sequence). Unmatched junction bases numbered 8, after V lost 2 bases and J lost 2 bases. Partial CDR3 DNA: TGTGCCTGGAGTAGACTGGACAGGGGGTTGACTAATGAAAAA. Protein sequence: CAWSRLDRGLTNEK. The whole CDR3 reads CAWSRLDRGLTNEKLFF.

Turning to this clone: The missing CDR3 end, 3 residues past where the read stops, is filled in from the germline J gene. This chain uses TRBV2 with TRBJ1-4; 8 bases match TRBD1. Germline V gene lookup returns CDR1 SNHLY and CDR2 FYNNEI. The ends lost 7 bases at V and 0 bases at J; junction bases unmatched: 4. This CDR3 is 15 amino acids long. This CDR3 reads CASNRQGSTNEKLFF. The part of the CDR3 DNA that was read is TGTGCCAGCAATAGACAGGGGTCAACTAATGAAAAA.

Concerning this clone itself: The missing CDR3 end, 3 residues past where the read stops, is filled in from the germline J gene. V usage is TRBV30 and J usage is TRBJ2-7; D might be TRBD2 (7 bases). CDR1 is GTSNPN and CDR2 is SVGIG in the germline V gene (reference sequence). Trimming stripped 2 bases from V and 3 bases from J, with 14 bases between. The CDR3 has 14 residues. CDR3 bases read: TGTGCCTGGAGTCCCGGGGGGCTAGTCTACGAG. Translated, it gives CAWSPGGLVYE. The full CDR3 reads CAWSPGGLVYEQYF.

As regards this clone: The read gets to within 3 residues of the CDR3 end, and the germline J gene fills in the rest. This chain connects TRBV18 to TRBJ2-7; maybe TRBD1 (5 bases). Germline-derived CDR1 and CDR2 are KGHSH and LQKENI. Trimming stripped 3 bases from V and 4 bases from J, with 13 bases between. This CDR3 contains 14 residues. CDR3 sequence: CASSPNQGSYEQYF. The covered CDR3 bases are TGTGCCAGCTCACCGAATCAGGGTTCGTACGAG.

With respect to this clone: The read ends 3 residues shy of where the CDR3 ends; the end is completed using the germline J gene. The chain links TRBV7-6 to TRBJ2-1; 7 positions match TRBD2. The CDR3 has 16 amino acids. The germline V gene has CDR1 SGHVS and CDR2 FNYEAQ. Germline trimming cut 5 bases from V and 2 bases from J; bases unmatched to any gene: 9. CDR3 bases read: TGTGCCAGCAGCCCTAAGGGGACTATCGCCTACAATGAG. Its translation: CASSPKGTIAYNE. The entire CDR3 protein is CASSPKGTIAYNEQFF.

Details on this clone: The read gets to within 3 residues of the CDR3 end, and the germline J gene fills in the rest. The chain links TRBV7-3 to TRBJ2-2; D perhaps matches TRBD1 (6 bases). Germline CDR1 and CDR2: SGHTA and FQGTGA. There are 14 residues in the CDR3. Trimming removed 3 bases at V and 1 base at J, with 6 bases between. The CDR3 DNA, read in part, is TGTGCCAGCAGCTTGGACAGGAACACCGGGGAG. The encoded protein is CASSLDRNTGE. In full, the CDR3 is CASSLDRNTGELFF.

About this clone: Read data end 3 residues before the CDR3 end; the end is taken from the germline J gene. The gene calls are TRBV10-3 and TRBJ2-5; 7 bases align to TRBD2. The length of the CDR3 is 15 residues. CDR1 and CDR2 from the germline V gene are ENHRY and SYGVKD. Trimming cost V 4 bases and J 1 base; bases outside gene matches: 6. CDR3 sequence: CAISAGRVSQETQYF. CDR3 DNA, as far as it was read: TGTGCCATCAGTGCGGGGAGGGTGAGCCAAGAGACC.

On this clone itself: The CDR3 end lies 3 residues beyond the end of the read and is filled in from the germline J gene. The chain employs TRBV10-3 and TRBJ2-7; D uncertain. This CDR3 is built from 15 residues. Germline CDR1 ENHRY, CDR2 SYGVKD. The V and J ends lost 2 bases and 2 bases respectively, with 13 bases between them. CDR3 DNA (partial): TGTGCCATCAGTGAGGGTCCTAACCCACCCTACGAG. Protein product: CAISEGPNPPYE. The whole CDR3 protein reads CAISEGPNPPYEQYF.

For this clone: The read is 3 residues too short to cover the CDR3 end, so that end is filled in from the germline J gene. The chain has TRBV20-1 and TRBJ2-7, with 9 bases aligning to TRBD2. Trimming took 5 bases from V and 5 from J; bases not matched to a gene: 22. This CDR3 comprises 18 residues. The germline CDR1 and CDR2 sequences are DFQATT and SNEGSKA (reference sequence). Incomplete CDR3 DNA: TGCAGTGCTGGATCCTTTTTGGCGGGAGGGCCGGTGGGGAACGAG. Translated: CSAGSFLAGGPVGNE. In full, the CDR3 reads CSAGSFLAGGPVGNEQYF.

For this clone: The CDR3 is cut off 3 residues early in the read; its end comes from the germline J gene. The chain carries TRBV18 and TRBJ2-5, with D perhaps TRBD1 (6 bases). The CDR3 runs 16 residues. Germline assignment: CDR1 KGHSH and CDR2 LQKENI. V lost 2 bases to trimming and J lost 2 bases, with 15 bases between them. CDR3 residues: CASSPRGGARQETQYF. CDR3 DNA (partial): TGTGCCAGCTCACCAAGAGGGGGTGCTCGTCAAGAGACC.

Concerning this clone itself: The read gets to within 3 residues of the CDR3 end, and the germline J gene fills in the rest. The rearrangement joins TRBV7-9 to TRBJ1-2; TRBD1 is a possible D gene (5 bases). The CDR3 consists of 11 residues. Germline CDR1 reads SEHNR; CDR2 reads FQNEAQ (reference sequence). CDR3 loop: CASSLGGDYTF. CDR3 bases read: TGTGCCAGCAGCCTGGGGGGTGAC.

To note about this clone: Read coverage stops 3 residues before the CDR3 terminus; the germline J gene supplies the remainder. The rearrangement joins TRBV7-6 to TRBJ2-5; D possibly corresponds to TRBD2 (6 bases). This CDR3 contains 12 residues. Germline CDR1 and CDR2: SGHVS and FNYEAQ. The ends were cut back, 5 bases at V and 5 bases at J, with 9 bases in the middle. CDR3 DNA, as far as it was read: TGTGCCAGCAGCCCCCGGGGGGAGACC. This sequence encodes CASSPRGET. The entire CDR3 reads CASSPRGETQYF.

As concerns this clone: The CDR3 end falls 3 residues outside the read, so it is completed with the germline J gene. The chain couples TRBV7-2 to TRBJ1-5; a possible D gene is TRBD1 (6 bases). Per the germline V gene, CDR1 is SGHTA and CDR2 is FQGNSA. The CDR3 totals 15 residues. V gave up 5 bases and J gave up 1 base, with 12 bases separating them. CDR3 DNA, as far as it was read: TGTGCCAGCAGCCCCGACAGGAAAAGCAATCAGCCC. Amino acid sequence: CASSPDRKSNQP. The CDR3 in full is CASSPDRKSNQPQHF.

About this clone: The sequence runs out 3 residues before the end of the CDR3; the remainder is reconstructed from the germline J gene. The chain is built from TRBV29-1 and TRBJ2-2; 8 nucleotides line up with TRBD1. The CDR3 has 15 amino acids. Germline V gene lookup returns CDR1 SQVTM and CDR2 ANQGSEA. CDR3 DNA (partial): TGCAGCGTGGGACGGACAGGGACAACTAATGAAAAG. It is translated as CSVGRTGTTNEK. The CDR3 in full is CSVGRTGTTNEKLFF.

Points on this clone: The missing CDR3 end, 3 residues past where the read stops, is filled in from the germline J gene. J is TRBJ2-3 and V is TRBV10-1; 11 bases agree with TRBD2. V dropped 3 bases and J dropped 7; count of bases not matched to a gene: 3. CDR1 WNHNN and CDR2 SYGVQD come from the germline V gene (reference sequence). The CDR3 totals 14 residues. The CDR3 here is CASSELAGENTQYF. CDR3 DNA (partial): TGCGCCAGCAGTGAACTAGCGGGAGAAAATACG.

Turning to this clone: Read sequence stops 3 residues before the CDR3 end, and the germline J gene provides the missing end. The V call is TRBV6-2 or TRBV6-3, the J call TRBJ1-3; TRBD1 matches at 10 bases. From germline, CDR1 is MNHEY and CDR2 SVGEGT. CDR3 length: 15 residues. With V trimmed by 5 bases and J by 8 bases, 9 bases remained unmatched. The CDR3 loop is CASSKDRGPLYTIYF. The CDR3 DNA, read in part, is TGTGCCAGCAGTAAAGACAGGGGGCCTCTCTACACC.

Of note for this clone: The read terminates 3 residues ahead of where the CDR3 ends, so the germline J gene completes it. The chain combines TRBV5-1 with TRBJ2-3; D remains unclear. The CDR3 is 14 residues long. V lost 2 bases and J 3 bases, leaving 10 bases between the germline ends. From germline, CDR1 is SGHRS and CDR2 YFSETQ. CDR3 region: CASSLGLDTDTQYF. The sequenced CDR3 bases are TGCGCCAGCAGCTTAGGGCTGGATACAGATACG.

Worth noting for this clone: The CDR3 extends 3 residues past the end of the read, so its final part is completed from the germline J gene. The chain joins TRBV6-1 to TRBJ1-6, with TRBD1 matching 7 bases. Germline CDR1 MNHNS, CDR2 SASEGT. Trimming took 1 base from V and 0 from J; bases not matched to a gene: 9. The CDR3 is 19 residues long. The sequenced CDR3 bases are TGTGCCAGCAGTGAAGAGGGGGGACAGCGAGGCTCCTATAATTCACCC. Its translation: CASSEEGGQRGSYNSP. The whole CDR3 region reads CASSEEGGQRGSYNSPLHF.

Of note for this clone: The read is 3 residues too short to cover the CDR3 end, so that end is filled in from the germline J gene. The chain employs TRBV18 and TRBJ1-2; D not resolved. This CDR3 has 12 residues. From germline, CDR1 is KGHSH and CDR2 LQKENI. The covered CDR3 bases are TGTGCCAGCTCACCATCCCCACGCGAC. Encoded protein: CASSPSPRD. The entire CDR3 is CASSPSPRDYTF.

A note on this clone: From the germline J gene comes the end of the CDR3, since the read stops 3 residues before it. This rearrangement joins TRBV7-4 to TRBJ2-7; 8 bases are shared with TRBD1. The length of the CDR3 is 15 residues. CDR1 is SGHVT, CDR2 SQSDAQ, per germline. J was trimmed by 0 bases and V by 4 bases; bases with no gene match: 5. The sequenced CDR3 bases are TGTGCCAGCAGCTCCGGGACAGGTGTCTCCTACGAG. Translating it yields CASSSGTGVSYE. The entire CDR3 protein reads CASSSGTGVSYEQYF.

With regard to this clone: The sequenced fragment ends 3 residues before the CDR3 boundary, so the rest is inferred from the germline J gene. The chain is built from TRBV7-3 and TRBJ2-1; D uncertain. Trimming pared 5 bases from V and 5 bases from J, leaving 10 bases between. CDR3 length equals 13 residues. Germline CDR1 is SGHTA and CDR2 is FQGTGA. The CDR3 sequence: CASSLTRDNEQFF. The DNA read from the CDR3 is TGTGCCAGCAGCCTCACTCGTGACAATGAG. Looking up the rest from reference TRBV7-3 and TRBJ2-1 gives the full variable domain: GAGVSQTPSNKVTEKGKYVELRCDPISGHTALYWYRQSLGQGPEFLIYFQGTGAADDSGLPNDRFFAVRPEGSVSTLKIQRTERGDSAVYLCASSLTRDNEQFFGPGTRLTVL.

A note on this clone: The CDR3 goes on 3 residues after the read ends, and that part is filled in from the germline J gene. The chain couples TRBV5-4 to TRBJ1-2, with D uncertain. CDR1 and CDR2 (germline): SGHNT, YYREEE (reference sequence). The CDR3 length is 14 residues. Trimming pared 1 base from V and 7 bases from J, leaving 14 bases between. The CDR3 spells CASSLPIPAGGYTF. Partial CDR3 DNA: TGTGCCAGCAGCTTGCCCATCCCAGCGGGTGGC.

In regard to this clone: Germline and junction disagree at one end, which may indicate a read error. The read falls 3 residues short of the CDR3 end, and the missing part is taken from the germline J gene. In the same sample, other DNA sequences code for this CDR3. The chain is built from TRBV7-6 and TRBJ1-3; 7 bases agree with TRBD1. The CDR3 spans 15 residues. CDR1 is SGHVS and CDR2 is FNYEAQ in the germline V gene. This CDR3 reads CASSAHRGPENTIYF. The CDR3 bases that were read are TGTGCCAGCAGCGCCCACAGGGGTCCAGAAAACACA.

Notes on this clone: The read falls 3 residues short of the CDR3 end, and the missing part is taken from the germline J gene. The gene calls are TRBV5-1 and TRBJ1-3; a possible D gene is TRBD1 (5 bases). V dropped 0 bases and J dropped 4 bases, with 8 bases sitting between them. The CDR3 loop spans 14 amino acids. Germline CDR1 and CDR2: SGHRS and YFSETQ. Incomplete CDR3 DNA: TGCGCCAGCAGCTTGGCAGGGTTGGGAAACACC. This translates into CASSLAGLGNT. The CDR3, in full, reads CASSLAGLGNTIYF.

A note on this clone: Read sequence stops 3 residues before the CDR3 end, and the germline J gene provides the missing end. The chain carries TRBV5-1 and TRBJ1-6; D is possibly TRBD1 (5 bases). The CDR3 covers 15 residues. Germline-derived CDR1 and CDR2 are SGHRS and YFSETQ. With 0 bases removed from V and 10 bases from J, the gap between germline ends came to 14 bases. The CDR3 spells CASSLALDSSSPLHF. The part of the CDR3 DNA that was read is TGCGCCAGCAGCTTGGCCCTCGACAGCAGCTCACCC.

The CDR3 sequence is CASSEADAGRGGYEQYF. The part of the CDR3 DNA that was read is TGTGCCAGCAGTGAAGCTGACGCCGGGAGGGGGGGCTACGAG. This chain uses TRBV6-1 with TRBJ2-7; 8 bases line up with TRBD2. The CDR3 end lies 3 residues beyond the end of the read and is filled in from the germline J gene. Per germline, CDR1 MNHNS and CDR2 SASEGT. The CDR3 is 17 amino acids. J gave up 3 bases and V 0 bases, and 10 bases lay outside the gene matches.

In the case of this clone: With the read ending 3 residues before the CDR3 end, the germline J gene is used to fill in that end. This sequence joins TRBV19 and TRBJ1-2; 8 bases are a match to TRBD1. The CDR3 has 16 amino acids. Germline loops: CDR1 LNHDA, CDR2 SQIVND (reference sequence). The CDR3 is CASSPYAGQGKYDYTF. The CDR3 DNA, read in part, is TGTGCCAGTAGCCCCTACGCAGGACAGGGCAAATACGAC.

To note about this clone: The read gets to within 3 residues of the CDR3 end, and the germline J gene fills in the rest. The chain carries TRBV20-1 and TRBJ1-6; no firm D call. This CDR3 has 15 residues. From germline, CDR1 is DFQATT and CDR2 SNEGSKA (reference sequence). V dropped 1 base and J dropped 7 bases, with 14 bases sitting between them. The CDR3 bases that were read are TGCAGTGCTAGAGGTCCAGGCGCACCAAATTCACCC. It translates to CSARGPGAPNSP. The full CDR3 reads CSARGPGAPNSPLHF.

Turning to this clone: The read ends 3 residues shy of where the CDR3 ends; the end is completed using the germline J gene. The chain has TRBV10-3 and TRBJ2-6; D might be TRBD1 (5 bases). The V gene's germline CDR1 is ENHRY and CDR2 SYGVKD. The CDR3 is 15 amino acids. The germline V and J ends were trimmed by 6 bases and 0 bases, with 9 bases remaining between them. CDR3 sequence: CAIRSGFSGANVLTF. The CDR3 DNA, read in part, is TGTGCCATCAGGTCAGGGTTCTCTGGGGCCAACGTC.

Concerning this clone itself: The read falls 3 residues short of the CDR3 end, and the missing part is taken from the germline J gene. The J gene is TRBJ2-4, the V gene TRBV19; D uncertain. The CDR3 spans 13 residues. Germline V CDR1 and CDR2: LNHDA, SQIVND (reference sequence). This CDR3 reads CASSIGSYYGQYF. The CDR3 DNA, read in part, is TGTGCCAGTAGTATTGGGTCCTACTATGGT.

Note on this clone: Read data end 3 residues before the CDR3 end; the end is taken from the germline J gene. The chain uses TRBV30 and TRBJ1-2; 7 bases align to TRBD1. This CDR3 has 15 amino acids. J was trimmed by 4 bases and V by 7 bases; bases with no gene match: 15. Germline CDR1 GTSNPN, CDR2 SVGIG (reference sequence). The CDR3 reads CALSPWTGVFYGYTF. CDR3 bases read: TGTGCCTTGAGCCCCTGGACAGGTGTTTTCTATGGC.